This T cell receptor beta chain derives from a study of post-analysis software for immune sequencing data. Findings and caveats of the study: Controls showed significantly higher normalized Chao1 diversity than did multiple sclerosis patients. Compared with controls, patients had more of five or six TRBV segments, including TRBV5-6, TRBV5-1 and TRBV20-1. By F measure, samples from a shared preparation batch strongly co-clustered.

The authors incorporated unique molecular identifiers into the TCR beta cDNA libraries. cDNA molecules numbering about 480,000 came from about 0.94 to 9.7 million T cells. TCRdb ran MiXCR on the PCR reads and lists one entry per CDR3 protein. The sample has fewer than 850,000 distinct CDR3 sequences; around 27% are singletons. V gave up 3 bases and J gave up 7 bases, with 5 bases separating them. This CDR3 comprises 10 residues. Germline CDR1 and CDR2: DFQATT and SNEGSKA (reference sequence). About this clonotype: The target antigen is unknown.

The rearrangement joins TRBV20-1 to TRBJ2-3, with D possibly TRBD2 on 5 matching bases. Sequencing used blood. This TCR was recovered from a girl aged 10 to 17 with multiple sclerosis. The CDR3 DNA reads as TGCAGTGCTAGCGGGAATACGCAGTATTTT. As protein: CSASGNTQYF.